In this sample, the clone carrying this TCR beta chain turned up a few times. What it binds is not known. The source of the sample is a study of beta chain features in type 1 diabetes. General study points: VDJ junctions from patients with type 1 diabetes contained fewer insertions and more deletions. The naive, central memory and Treg TCRB repertoires of patients appeared to be more similar to one another than those of healthy donors.

The collection from each donor was one heparinised blood draw averaging about 110 mL. CD4+ cells of the naive, central memory, regulatory and stem cell-like memory types were sorted via CD45RO/CCR7/CD25/CD127/CD95/CD27. The whole isolated RNA underwent reverse transcription, so sequencing captured expressed TCRB transcripts. The method was immunoSEQ multiplex PCR; TCRdb's version includes in-frame clones alone and lacks a portion of them. The data show about 150,000 clones, 11% seen once. The CDR3 extends over 15 amino acids. Germline-derived CDR1 and CDR2 are SGHRS and YFSETQ. The trim removed 0 bases at V and 9 bases at J, leaving 6 bases unmatched.

The chain links TRBV5-1 to TRBJ2-1, with 10 positions matching TRBD1. Sequenced: central memory CD4+ T cells from blood. The TCR originated in a man in his late teens or twenties in good health. The CDR3 protein is CASSLAAGQGIEQFF. The CDR3 DNA is TGCGCCAGCAGCTTGGCCGCGGGACAGGGGATTGAGCAGTTCTTC. Full variable domain (outside the CDR3, taken from reference TRBV5-1 and TRBJ2-1): KAGVTQTPRYLIKTRGQQVTLSCSPISGHRSVSWYQQTPGQGLQFLFEYFSETQRNKGNFPGRFSGRQFSNSRSEMNVSTLELGDSALYLCASSLAAGQGIEQFFGPGTRLTVL.